Presented here are 8 T cell receptor beta chains from one specimen sequenced in a study of regulatory T cells in long-lasting Graves disease. Indicated time point: newly diagnosed GD, antithyroid drugs for less than 3 months. RNA extracted from PBMCs served as the sequencing template. Researchers made TCR beta libraries by using iRepertoire HTBI primers and running Arm-PCR on CDR3 regions. Via MiXCR, TCRdb re-called the multiplex PCR reads, giving one row per CDR3 protein. The sample includes 370,000 or so distinct CDR3 sequences, 15% to 20% of them seen just once. These records were also assigned to another study, of T cells in Graves' hyperthyroidism and ophthalmopathy.

Sequences were derived from peripheral blood mononuclear cells (PBMCs), sampled at new diagnosis, from a patient treated with antithyroid drugs. All receptors derive from a young woman with Graves disease.

This clonotype was detected a few times. The rearrangement links TRBV19 to TRBJ1-5; no firm D call. With 5 bases removed from V and 0 bases from J, the gap between germline ends came to 11 bases. The CDR3 is made up of 15 amino acids. Per the germline V gene, CDR1 is LNHDA and CDR2 is SQIVND (reference sequence). This CDR3 reads CASSVTGASNQPQHF. The CDR3 bases are TGTGCCAGTAGTGTTACGGGCGCTAGCAATCAGCCCCAGCATTTT.

For this clonotype: A much larger clone differs by one base, so this may be a read error. The chain uses TRBV7-6 and TRBJ2-1; D might be TRBD1 (6 bases). Between the trimmed V and J ends, which lost 5 bases and 6 bases, there was a span of 14 bases. This CDR3 is built from 14 residues. Germline V CDR1 and CDR2: SGHVS, FNYEAQ. The CDR3 bases are TGTGCCAGCAGCGCTACAGGGAGAGTCAATGAGCAGTTCTTC. Translation: CASSATGRVNEQFF.

This chain links TRBV11-2 with TRBJ1-4, with 7 bases matching TRBD1. After removal of 3 bases from V and 1 base from J, the junction contained 5 bases not matched to a gene. The germline V gene has CDR1 SGHAT and CDR2 FQNNGV. CDR3 size: 16 residues. The CDR3 is CASSFRGRGTNEKLFF. The CDR3 nucleotides are TGTGCCAGCAGCTTTAGGGGGCGCGGAACTAATGAAAAACTGTTTTTT.

As to this clonotype: A much larger clone lies a single base off, so this may be a read error. This chain links TRBV12-3 or TRBV12-4 with TRBJ2-1, with 10 bases that match TRBD2. The V and J ends lost 6 bases and 2 bases, in that order; junction bases with no gene match: 7. The CDR3 sequence is 16 residues long. CDR3 protein: CASRGLANSPYNEQFF. CDR3 nucleotides: TGTGCCAGCAGGGGACTAGCGAACAGCCCCTACAATGAGCAGTTCTTC.

The J gene is TRBJ2-7, the V gene TRBV3-1; possible D gene TRBD2, 7 bases. Trimming pared 2 bases from V and 0 bases from J, leaving 11 bases between. CDR1 is LGHDT, CDR2 YNNKEL, per germline (reference sequence). This CDR3 has 15 residues. CDR3 coding DNA: TGTGCCAGCAGCCAAAATCGGGGGGCCTCCTACGAGCAGTACTTC. It encodes CASSQNRGASYEQYF.

The sample holds many counts of this clonotype. The rearrangement uses TRBV12-3 or TRBV12-4 and TRBJ1-2, with TRBD1 matching 7 bases. Trimming took 3 bases from V and 1 from J; bases not matched to a gene: 11. There are 17 residues in the CDR3. The CDR3 DNA is TGTGCCAGCAGTTTGTGGAGTGGGACAGATAATAACTATGGCTACACCTTC. This codes for CASSLWSGTDNNYGYTF.

The chain joins TRBV24-1 to TRBJ2-1; TRBD1 might be the D (6 bases). This CDR3 comprises 14 residues. In germline, CDR1 is KGHDR, CDR2 SFDVKD. Trimming cost V 4 bases and J 4 bases, with 10 bases left between them. CDR3 DNA: TGTGCCACCAGTGAACCACAGGGTTACAATGAGCAGTTCTTC. It yields the protein CATSEPQGYNEQFF.

The chain couples TRBV2 to TRBJ2-1, with D hard to call. The ends were cut back, 5 bases at V and 5 bases at J, with 16 bases in the middle. Germline assignment: CDR1 SNHLY and CDR2 FYNNEI. This CDR3 comprises 15 residues. The CDR3 spells CASSFGGVDDNEQFF. CDR3 DNA sequence: TGTGCCAGCAGTTTCGGTGGAGTGGACGACAATGAGCAGTTCTTC.